The 28 T cell receptor beta chains listed next were all sequenced from one sample in a study of Ad26.COV2.S vaccination and SARS-CoV-2 variants. This sample's treatment: 15 to 20 received Ad26.COV2.S at low or high dose, single or two shots; several received placebo; per-sample allocation not given. Sampling happened 63 days after the first vaccine or placebo injection. Measured with immunoSEQ multiplex PCR; TCRdb has only the in-frame clones, and not every one. Among some 410,000 clones listed, about 90% were seen once. Source: peripheral blood, taken in a trial of Ad26.COV2.S vaccine versus placebo. The receptors originated from a person between 18 and 65 years old who received the Ad26.COV2.S COVID-19 vaccine or a placebo.

The chain has TRBV15 and TRBJ2-5; maybe TRBD1 (6 bases). The V end was cut by 2 bases, the J end by 10 bases, with 14 bases between. Germline V gives CDR1 LNHNV, CDR2 YYDKDF (reference sequence). The CDR3 loop spans 13 amino acids. Here the CDR3 DNA reads TGTGCCACCAGCAGACCAAACACAGGGAACCAGTACTTC. This sequence encodes CATSRPNTGNQYF.

This chain connects TRBV6-5 to TRBJ1-2, with 7 bases aligning to TRBD1. The germline gives CDR1 MNHEY, CDR2 SVGAGI. J was trimmed by 8 bases and V by 2 bases; bases with no gene match: 8. This CDR3 is built from 14 residues. CDR3 DNA: TGTGCCAGCAGTTACGGAGACAGGGCAGGCGGCTACACCTTC. It translates to CASSYGDRAGGYTF.

CDR3 protein: CASSRSNEQFF. In nucleotides, the CDR3 is TGCGCCAGCAGCCGGTCGAATGAGCAGTTCTTC. V is TRBV4-1 and J is TRBJ2-1; D not resolved. The germline V gene encodes CDR1 MGHRA and CDR2 YSYEKL. Trimming cost V 4 bases and J 7 bases, with 5 bases left between them. The CDR3 covers 11 residues.

This chain joins TRBV6-2 or TRBV6-3 and TRBJ1-3; D not resolved. V was trimmed by 6 bases and J by 2 bases, leaving 8 bases between them. Germline V CDR1 and CDR2: MNHEY, SVGEGT. CDR3 length equals 13 residues. In nucleotides, the CDR3 is TGTGCCAGCAGCCCAGGCCCTGGAAACACCATATATTTT. Translation gives CASSPGPGNTIYF.

In the case of this clone: The same CDR3 also results from other DNA sequences found in this sample. V gene TRBV27 combines with J gene TRBJ2-7, with D possibly being TRBD2 (5 bases). V shed 2 bases and J shed 2 bases, with 7 bases lying between them. Germline V gives CDR1 MNHEY, CDR2 SMNVEV (reference sequence). The CDR3 sequence is 13 residues long. The CDR3 loop reads CASSLTGAYEQYF. CDR3 sequence (DNA): TGTGCCAGCAGTTTAACCGGGGCCTACGAGCAGTACTTC.

The chain employs TRBV28 and TRBJ1-1; D may be TRBD1 (6 bases). This CDR3 has 15 amino acids. Trimming took off 6 bases at V and 7 bases at J, with 21 bases between the two ends. Germline-derived CDR1 and CDR2 are MDHEN and SYDVKM. This CDR3 is CASSPTGTLTLEAFF. The CDR3 bases are TGTGCCAGCAGCCCTACCGGGACACTAACACTTGAAGCTTTCTTT.

This chain's CDR3 is CASSQGGGGYGYTF. The CDR3 DNA sequence: TGTGCCAGCAGCCAAGGAGGGGGCGGCTATGGCTACACCTTC. V is TRBV14 and J is TRBJ1-2; TRBD1 matches at 7 bases. Trimming at V came to 1 base and at J to 4 bases, leaving 3 bases not matched to a gene. CDR1 and CDR2 (germline): SGHDN, FVKESK. This CDR3 has 14 amino acids.

The V gene is TRBV6-2 or TRBV6-3, the J gene TRBJ2-1; D could derive from TRBD1 or TRBD2 (6 bases each). The CDR3 loop spans 13 amino acids. V lost 2 bases, J lost 10 bases, and 12 bases lay in between. The germline V gene encodes CDR1 MNHEY and CDR2 SVGEGT. CDR3 bases: TGTGCCAGCAGTTACGGGGGGCGGTGGGAGCAGTTCTTC. Its protein is CASSYGGRWEQFF.

The CDR3 loop reads CASSLSYGYTF. The DNA of the CDR3 is TGTGCCAGCAGCTTGAGCTATGGCTACACCTTC. The chain uses TRBV7-9 and TRBJ1-2; D is undetermined. CDR1 SEHNR and CDR2 FQNEAQ come from the germline V gene (reference sequence). The CDR3 has 11 amino acids. V was cut by 3 bases and J by 4 bases, with 3 bases left in between.

Notes on this clone: Additional DNA sequences in this sample encode the identical CDR3. The chain recombines TRBV6-5 with TRBJ1-2; TRBD1 aligns across 7 bases. Germline V gene data show CDR1 as MNHEY and CDR2 as SVGAGI. The CDR3 length is 13 residues. V lost 6 bases, J lost 2 bases, and 3 bases stayed unmatched. The CDR3 sequence is CASSLQGNYGYTF. CDR3 sequence (DNA): TGTGCCAGCAGCCTACAGGGGAACTATGGCTACACCTTC.

The genes are TRBV28 and TRBJ2-5; no firm D call. The CDR3 consists of 12 residues. CDR1 is MDHEN, CDR2 SYDVKM, per germline. Trimming removed 5 bases from V and 2 bases from J, with 6 bases in between. The CDR3 DNA follows: TGTGCCAGCAGTACAGTTCAAGAGACCCAGTACTTC. It specifies CASSTVQETQYF.

As to this clone: Other nucleotide sequences from this sample produce the same CDR3. The rearrangement links TRBV9 to TRBJ2-1; TRBD2 matches 10 bases. The junction had 3 bases not matched to a gene; V was cut back by 2 bases and J by 4 bases. The germline gives CDR1 SGDLS, CDR2 YYNGEE. This CDR3 has 15 residues. This CDR3 is CASSVTSGVYNEQFF. CDR3 sequence (DNA): TGTGCCAGCAGCGTTACTAGCGGGGTTTACAATGAGCAGTTCTTC.

The chain combines TRBV19 with TRBJ2-1; D may be TRBD1 (5 bases). Deletions cut 6 bases from V and 4 bases from J, with 7 bases between. The CDR3 consists of 12 residues. Germline V gene lookup returns CDR1 LNHDA and CDR2 SQIVND (reference sequence). The CDR3 here is CASRAGYNEQFF. As DNA, the CDR3 is TGTGCCAGTAGGGCAGGGTACAATGAGCAGTTCTTC.

The chain uses TRBV4-3 and TRBJ2-7, with 12 bases matching TRBD2. The germline V gene encodes CDR1 LGHNA and CDR2 YSLEER. This CDR3 spans 15 amino acids. V lost 4 bases, J lost 3 bases, and 4 bases stayed unmatched. The CDR3 bases are TGCGCCAGCAGCCGGGGGACTAGCGGGTTCTACGAGCAGTACTTC. As protein: CASSRGTSGFYEQYF.

The chain employs TRBV7-9 and TRBJ2-2, with D perhaps being TRBD1 or TRBD2 (5 bases each). V was clipped by 5 bases and J by 1 base, with 8 bases between them. The germline CDR1 and CDR2 sequences are SEHNR and FQNEAQ (reference sequence). The CDR3 sequence is 14 residues long. The CDR3 nucleotides are TGTGCCAGCAGCCTGGGACGGAACACCGGGGAGCTGTTTTTT. Translation gives CASSLGRNTGELFF.

V is TRBV4-3 and J is TRBJ2-2; tentative D call: TRBD2 (6 bases). V lost 0 bases, J lost 5 bases, and 13 bases lay in between. The CDR3 is made up of 16 amino acids. Germline CDR1 reads LGHNA; CDR2 reads YSLEER. The CDR3 reads CASSQDPRRDTGELFF. The CDR3 bases are TGCGCCAGCAGCCAAGATCCCAGGAGGGATACCGGGGAGCTGTTTTTT.

This chain joins TRBV15 and TRBJ2-7, with unresolved D. CDR3 length: 14 amino acids. V lost 0 bases, J lost 0 bases, and 6 bases lay in between. Per the germline V gene, CDR1 is LNHNV and CDR2 is YYDKDF (reference sequence). This chain's CDR3 is CATSRDRLSYEQYF. CDR3 DNA sequence: TGTGCCACCAGCAGAGACAGGCTCTCCTACGAGCAGTACTTC.

The rearrangement uses TRBV7-9 and TRBJ1-4; D remains unclear. The germline V and J ends were trimmed by 1 base and 3 bases, with 6 bases remaining between them. The CDR3 is 14 amino acids. CDR1 and CDR2 (germline): SEHNR, FQNEAQ (reference sequence). CDR3 region: CASSLEQSNEKLFF. The CDR3 DNA reads TGTGCCAGCAGCTTAGAACAGTCTAATGAAAAACTGTTTTTT.

The chain carries TRBV5-4 and TRBJ2-1; perhaps TRBD2 as D (6 bases). Per germline, CDR1 SGHNT and CDR2 YYREEE (reference sequence). The ends were cut back, 1 base at V and 4 bases at J, with 18 bases in the middle. There are 17 residues in the CDR3. In DNA, the CDR3 is TGTGCCAGCAGCTTGAAAGGGACGGCGGGGCCATACAATGAGCAGTTCTTC. Translating it yields CASSLKGTAGPYNEQFF.

This chain connects TRBV2 to TRBJ2-7, with 11 bases that match TRBD2. V lost 4 bases and J lost 6; bases outside the gene matches: 5. CDR3 size: 14 residues. CDR1 is SNHLY, CDR2 FYNNEI, per germline. The CDR3 protein is CASSGGSGGGEQYF. As DNA, the CDR3 is TGTGCCAGCAGTGGTGGTAGCGGGGGGGGCGAGCAGTACTTC.

V is TRBV28 and J is TRBJ1-1; 9 bases are shared with TRBD1. In germline, CDR1 is MDHEN, CDR2 SYDVKM. With 6 bases clipped from V and 2 bases from J, the junction kept 7 bases outside the gene matches. The CDR3 contains 15 residues. CDR3 protein: CASRAGTGSNTEAFF. DNA for the CDR3: TGTGCCAGCAGGGCCGGGACAGGGAGCAACACTGAAGCTTTCTTT.

This clone occurred a few times. This sequence joins TRBV19 and TRBJ1-1; 9 positions agree with TRBD1. CDR1 is LNHDA and CDR2 is SQIVND in the germline V gene (reference sequence). J was trimmed by 6 bases and V by 3 bases; bases with no gene match: 8. The CDR3 sequence is 15 residues long. This CDR3 reads CASSIGGQGVPEAFF. The CDR3 bases are TGTGCCAGTAGTATCGGGGGACAGGGTGTACCTGAAGCTTTCTTT.

This clone appeared once. The V call is TRBV30, the J call TRBJ2-7; D is unclear. This CDR3 region has 13 residues. CDR1 is GTSNPN and CDR2 is SVGIG in the germline V gene (reference sequence). V dropped 0 bases and J dropped 3 bases, with 9 bases sitting between them. This CDR3 reads CAWSVLMDYEQYF. In DNA, the CDR3 is TGTGCCTGGAGTGTACTGATGGACTACGAGCAGTACTTC.

This chain uses TRBV6-5 with TRBJ1-4; no definite D call. There are 13 residues in the CDR3. The germline gives CDR1 MNHEY, CDR2 SVGAGI. Trimming pared 10 bases from V and 8 bases from J, leaving 17 bases between. The CDR3 sequence: CATSGGSGEKLFF. The CDR3 coding sequence is TGTGCCACCTCCGGAGGGTCGGGAGAAAAACTGTTTTTT.

This clone has just a few counts. The chain couples TRBV5-6 to TRBJ1-5; TRBD1 matches 9 bases. CDR3 length equals 16 residues. Germline loops: CDR1 SGHDT, CDR2 YYEEEE. Unmatched junction bases numbered 6, after V lost 0 bases and J lost 5 bases. CDR3 bases: TGTGCCAGCAGCTTGGGGGGCCGGGACAGGGATCAGCCCCAGCATTTT. Translation gives CASSLGGRDRDQPQHF.

The V gene is TRBV20-1, the J gene TRBJ2-3; D gene ambiguous. This CDR3 contains 11 residues. Germline V gives CDR1 DFQATT, CDR2 SNEGSKA (reference sequence). With 5 bases removed from V and 5 bases from J, the gap between germline ends came to 8 bases. As DNA, the CDR3 is TGCAGTGCTCATAATAGAGATACGCAGTATTTT. It is translated as CSAHNRDTQYF.

The V call is TRBV3-1 (or the pseudogene TRBV3-2), the J call TRBJ2-1, with D unresolved. The CDR3 consists of 16 residues. Trimming took off 0 bases at V and 6 bases at J, with 15 bases between the two ends. The germline V gene has CDR1 LGHDT and CDR2 YNNKEL (reference sequence). The CDR3 sequence is CASSQDGTQRRNEQFF. DNA for the CDR3: TGTGCCAGCAGCCAAGATGGAACCCAAAGGCGCAATGAGCAGTTCTTC.

Here the CDR3 reads CASSLDRAYEQYF. The CDR3 region has the DNA TGTGCCAGCAGCTTGGACAGGGCTTACGAGCAGTACTTC. This chain joins TRBV7-6 and TRBJ2-7; 8 bases line up with TRBD1. Germline CDR1 is SGHVS and CDR2 is FNYEAQ. J lost 4 bases, V lost 3 bases, and 2 bases had no gene match. The length of the CDR3 is 13 residues.